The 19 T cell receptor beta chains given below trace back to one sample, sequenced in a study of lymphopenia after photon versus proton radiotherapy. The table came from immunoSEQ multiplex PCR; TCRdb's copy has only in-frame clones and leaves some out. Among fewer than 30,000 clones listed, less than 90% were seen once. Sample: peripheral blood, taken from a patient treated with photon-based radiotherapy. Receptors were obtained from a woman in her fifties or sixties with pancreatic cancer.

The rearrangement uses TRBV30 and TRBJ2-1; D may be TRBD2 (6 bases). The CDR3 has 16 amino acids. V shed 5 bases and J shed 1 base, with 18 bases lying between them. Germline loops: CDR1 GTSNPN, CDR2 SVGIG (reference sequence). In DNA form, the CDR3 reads TGTGCCTGGTTGGGCAATAGCGGACAATCCTACAATGAGCAGTTCTTC. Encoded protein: CAWLGNSGQSYNEQFF. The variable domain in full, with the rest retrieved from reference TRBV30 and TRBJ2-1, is SQTIHQWPATLVQPVGSPLSLECTVEGTSNPNLYWYRQAAGRGLQLLFYSVGIGQISSEVPQNLSASRPQDRQFILSSKKLLLSDSGFYLCAWLGNSGQSYNEQFFGPGTRLTVL.

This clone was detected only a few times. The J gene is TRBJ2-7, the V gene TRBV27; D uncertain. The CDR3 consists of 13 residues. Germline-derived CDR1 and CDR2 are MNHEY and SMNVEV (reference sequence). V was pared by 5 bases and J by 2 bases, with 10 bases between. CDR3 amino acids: CASSIDLPYEQYF. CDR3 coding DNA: TGTGCCAGCAGTATCGACCTACCCTACGAGCAGTACTTC.

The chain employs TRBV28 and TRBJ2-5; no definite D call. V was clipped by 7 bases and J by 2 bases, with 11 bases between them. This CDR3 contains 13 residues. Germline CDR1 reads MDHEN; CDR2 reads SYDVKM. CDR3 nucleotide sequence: TGTGCCAGCACACACGAGAAACAAGAGACCCAGTACTTC. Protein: CASTHEKQETQYF.

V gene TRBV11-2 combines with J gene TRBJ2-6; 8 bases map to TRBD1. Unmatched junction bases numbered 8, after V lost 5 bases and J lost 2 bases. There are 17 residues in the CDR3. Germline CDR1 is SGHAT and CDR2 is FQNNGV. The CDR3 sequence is CASSPPGGGAGANVLTF. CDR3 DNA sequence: TGTGCCAGCAGCCCCCCAGGGGGCGGTGCTGGGGCCAACGTCCTGACTTTC.

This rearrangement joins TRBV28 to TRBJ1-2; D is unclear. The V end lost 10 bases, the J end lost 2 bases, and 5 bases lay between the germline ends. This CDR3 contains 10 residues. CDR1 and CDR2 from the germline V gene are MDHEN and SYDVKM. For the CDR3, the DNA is TGTGCCACTCTGAACTATGGCTACACCTTC. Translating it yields CATLNYGYTF.

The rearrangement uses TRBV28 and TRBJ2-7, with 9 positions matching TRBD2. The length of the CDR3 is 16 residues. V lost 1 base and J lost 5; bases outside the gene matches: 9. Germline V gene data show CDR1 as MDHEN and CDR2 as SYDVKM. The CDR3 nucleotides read TGTGCCAGCAGTTTATCCTCGGGGGTAGCGGGAGACGAGCAGTACTTC. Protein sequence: CASSLSSGVAGDEQYF.

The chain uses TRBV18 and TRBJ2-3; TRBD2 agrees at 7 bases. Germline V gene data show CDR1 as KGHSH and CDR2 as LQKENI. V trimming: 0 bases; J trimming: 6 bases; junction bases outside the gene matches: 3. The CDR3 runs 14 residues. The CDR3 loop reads CASSPPGLPDTQYF. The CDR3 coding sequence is TGTGCCAGCTCACCACCGGGACTACCCGATACGCAGTATTTT.

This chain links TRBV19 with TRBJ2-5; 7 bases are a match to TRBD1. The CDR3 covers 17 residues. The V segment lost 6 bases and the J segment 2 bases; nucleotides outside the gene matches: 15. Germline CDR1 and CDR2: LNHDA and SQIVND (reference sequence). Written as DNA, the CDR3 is TGTGCCAGTAGACAGAGACCGGGACAGCTGTTTCAAGAGACCCAGTACTTC. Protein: CASRQRPGQLFQETQYF.

CDR3: CASGGGTSYEQYF. In nucleotides, the CDR3 is TGTGCCAGCGGCGGCGGCACCTCCTACGAGCAGTACTTC. J is TRBJ2-7 and V is TRBV6-5; D is unresolved. Germline V gives CDR1 MNHEY, CDR2 SVGAGI. The CDR3 runs to 13 residues. V gave up 8 bases and J gave up 0 bases, with 11 bases separating them.

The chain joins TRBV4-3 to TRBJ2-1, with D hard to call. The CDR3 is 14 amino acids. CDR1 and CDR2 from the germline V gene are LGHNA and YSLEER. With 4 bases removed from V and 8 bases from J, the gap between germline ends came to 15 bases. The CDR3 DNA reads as TGCGCCAGCAGCCGGGCTAGTAGGTTCGATGAGCAGTTCTTC. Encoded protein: CASSRASRFDEQFF.

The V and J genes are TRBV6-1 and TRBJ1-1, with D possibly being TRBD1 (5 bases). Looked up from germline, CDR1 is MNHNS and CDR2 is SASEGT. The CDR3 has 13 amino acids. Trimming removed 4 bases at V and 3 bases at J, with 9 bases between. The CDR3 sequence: CASSGQPYTEAFF. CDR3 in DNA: TGTGCCAGCAGTGGACAGCCATACACTGAAGCTTTCTTT.

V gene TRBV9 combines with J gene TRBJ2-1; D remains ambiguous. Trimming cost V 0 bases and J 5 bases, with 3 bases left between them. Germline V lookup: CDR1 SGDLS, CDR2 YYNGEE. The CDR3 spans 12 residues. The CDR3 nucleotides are TGTGCCAGCAGCGTAGAGAACAATGAGCAGTTCTTC. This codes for CASSVENNEQFF. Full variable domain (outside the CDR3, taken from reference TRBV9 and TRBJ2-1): DSGVTQTPKHLITATGQRVTLRCSPRSGDLSVYWYQQSLDQGLQFLIQYYNGEERAKGNILERFSAQQFPDLHSELNLSSLELGDSALYFCASSVENNEQFFGPGTRLTVL.

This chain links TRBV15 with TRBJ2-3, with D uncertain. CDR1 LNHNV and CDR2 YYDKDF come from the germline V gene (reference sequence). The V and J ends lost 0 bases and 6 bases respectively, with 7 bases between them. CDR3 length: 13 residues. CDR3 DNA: TGTGCCACCAGCAGAGATGGTATCGATACGCAGTATTTT. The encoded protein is CATSRDGIDTQYF.

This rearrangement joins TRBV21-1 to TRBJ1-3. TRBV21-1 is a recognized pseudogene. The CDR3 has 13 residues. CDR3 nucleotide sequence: TGTGCCAGCAGCAAAGGCTTTGGAAACACCATATATTTT. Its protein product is CASSKGFGNTIYF.

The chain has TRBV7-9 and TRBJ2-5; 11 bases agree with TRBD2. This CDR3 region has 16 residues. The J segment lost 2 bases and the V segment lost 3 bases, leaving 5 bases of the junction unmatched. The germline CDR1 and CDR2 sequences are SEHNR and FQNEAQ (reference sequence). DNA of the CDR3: TGTGCCAGCAGCTTTACTAGCGGGAGAACTCAAGAGACCCAGTACTTC. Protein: CASSFTSGRTQETQYF.

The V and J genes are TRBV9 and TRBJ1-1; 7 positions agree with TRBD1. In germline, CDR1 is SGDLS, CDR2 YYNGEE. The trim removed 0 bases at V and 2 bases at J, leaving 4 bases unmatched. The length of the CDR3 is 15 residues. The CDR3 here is CASSVEDRPNTEAFF. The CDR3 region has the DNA TGTGCCAGCAGCGTAGAGGACAGGCCAAACACTGAAGCTTTCTTT.

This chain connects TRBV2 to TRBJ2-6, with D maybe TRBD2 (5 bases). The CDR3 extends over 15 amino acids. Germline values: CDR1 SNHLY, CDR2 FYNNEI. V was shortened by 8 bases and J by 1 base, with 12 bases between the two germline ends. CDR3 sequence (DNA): TGTGCCAGCGGGCCGTGGGAGTCTGGGGCCAACGTCCTGACTTTC. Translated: CASGPWESGANVLTF.

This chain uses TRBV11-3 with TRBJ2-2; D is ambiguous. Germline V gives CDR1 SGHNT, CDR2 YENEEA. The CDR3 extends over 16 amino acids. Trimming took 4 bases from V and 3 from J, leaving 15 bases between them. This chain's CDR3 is CASSSHAGVYTGELFF. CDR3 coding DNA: TGTGCCAGCAGCTCTCACGCCGGCGTCTACACCGGGGAGCTGTTTTTT.

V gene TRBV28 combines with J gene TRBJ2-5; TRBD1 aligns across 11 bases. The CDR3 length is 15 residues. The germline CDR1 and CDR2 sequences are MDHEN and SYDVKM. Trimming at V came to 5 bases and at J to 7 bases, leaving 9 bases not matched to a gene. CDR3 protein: CASSPFGTGGWTQYF. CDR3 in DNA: TGTGCCAGCAGTCCCTTCGGGACAGGGGGATGGACCCAGTACTTC.